The text below deals with one T cell receptor beta chain. What it binds is not known. Assay: immunoSEQ multiplex PCR; the TCRdb copy retains only in-frame clones and omits some. The table has roughly 110,000 clones, around nine tenths seen once. Germline CDR1 is SGHTA and CDR2 is FQGNSA. V lost 4 bases and J 2 bases, leaving 12 bases between the germline ends. The CDR3 has 16 residues. This sample was included in a study of OX40 agonist ivuxolimab in advanced cancers. Study-level information: Patients were dosed with the agonistic anti-OX40 (CD134) antibody ivuxolimab. Hepatocellular carcinoma, melanoma, renal cell or head and neck cancer was diagnosed in the dose-escalation patients. Study-level findings and limits: In a subset of nonresponders, normalized T-cell clonal expansion was also low. Expanded clones were, on average, more numerous among CD8+ T cells than CD4+.

The V call is TRBV7-2, the J call TRBJ2-6, with a tentative D call TRBD1 (7 bases). The receptor was derived from an adult with an advanced solid tumor such as melanoma, head and neck, liver or kidney cancer. The sequencing used CD4+ or CD8+ T cells sorted from blood, collected in a trial of the OX40 agonist ivuxolimab. In DNA, the CDR3 is TGTGCCAGCAGCTATATCAGGGGGGCTGGGGCCAACGTCCTGACTTTC. Translation: CASSYIRGAGANVLTF.